The rows below give T cell receptor beta chains drawn from one sample of a study of monozygotic twins with inflammatory bowel disease. TCRdb reworked the 5' RACE reads into one entry per CDR3 protein, no DNA. The sample totals around 410,000 distinct CDR3 sequences. The sample was blood. The receptors were sampled from a human donor with ulcerative colitis or Crohn's disease, or a healthy co-twin of an affected twin (not recorded which). Each CDR3 is given with its conserved first and last residue.

TRBV27	TRBJ2-1	CASSLLGLGSYNEQFF
TRBV18	TRBJ2-7	CASSPAGPTSSYEQYF
TRBV7-2	TRBJ2-1	CASSWDLASYNEQFF
TRBV7-2	TRBJ2-2	CASSSGLRTGELFF
TRBV20-1	TRBJ1-1	CSARDDRQNTEAFF
TRBV12-3/TRBV12-4	TRBJ1-4	CASSSQGGKGLFF
TRBV5-1	TRBJ1-1	CASNPGLGGSEAFF
TRBV3-1	TRBJ2-6	CASSQEPRATGANVLTF
TRBV5-1	TRBJ2-5	CASSLPGGETQYF
TRBV20-1	TRBJ2-1	CSARVASGAYNEQFF
TRBV7-9	TRBJ1-5	CASSLGPFGEPQHF
TRBV12-3/TRBV12-4	TRBJ1-3	CASSSYRNTIYF
TRBV7-7	TRBJ2-3	CASSYSWGTDTQYF
TRBV5-1	TRBJ2-3	CASSGGGGASTQYF
TRBV24-1	TRBJ1-6	CATSERRDRESPLHF
TRBV19	TRBJ1-2	CASSRRQGSGYTF
TRBV10-2	TRBJ2-7	CASMRDRGLEQYF
TRBV5-1	TRBJ2-5	CASSRGQGMGNQETQYF
TRBV7-3	TRBJ2-1	CASSFEPSGYNEQFF
TRBV7-2	TRBJ2-2	CASSPRIASAGTGELFF
TRBV7-9	TRBJ2-7	CASSPRTSGKGYEQYF
TRBV2	TRBJ2-7	CASSDIDRVSYEQYF
TRBV5-4	TRBJ2-2	CASSVVSGSGELFF
TRBV29-1	TRBJ1-4	CSVGVTLGEKLFF
TRBV5-4	TRBJ1-1	CASSLLLGPRMNTEAFF
TRBV19	TRBJ1-1	CASSMAGAWNTEAFF
TRBV20-1	TRBJ2-5	CSAIQGARETQYF
TRBV12-3/TRBV12-4	TRBJ1-3	CASSFGLSPTRPGNTIYF
TRBV24-1	TRBJ2-2	CAIAGGTGELFF
TRBV12-3/TRBV12-4	TRBJ2-2	CASSQVRGGELFF
TRBV10-3	TRBJ2-7	CAISEVASGGTVGEQYF
TRBV15	TRBJ2-5	CATSRASPGETQYF
TRBV5-1	TRBJ2-1	CASSLVTGGVDEQFF
TRBV3-1	TRBJ2-7	CASSHAAGGSYEQYF
TRBV9	TRBJ2-2	CASSLQGAVGELFF
TRBV20-1	TRBJ2-3	CSARPFPSAGYRDTQYF
TRBV5-4	TRBJ2-5	CASSLSLGETETQYF
TRBV30	TRBJ2-1	CAGGSGSSEQFF
TRBV5-1	TRBJ1-4	CASSAGTGREKLFF